These 27 T cell receptor beta chains originate from one sample sequenced in a study of OX40 agonist ivuxolimab in advanced cancers. Assay used: immunoSEQ multiplex PCR; TCRdb lists only in-frame clones, some missing. The data show 78,000 or so clones, 80% to 90% seen once. Material: CD4+ or CD8+ T cells sorted from blood, obtained in a trial of the OX40 agonist ivuxolimab. Source of these receptors: an adult with an advanced solid tumor such as melanoma, head and neck, liver or kidney cancer.

The rearrangement links TRBV19 to TRBJ2-1; D is unclear. Trimming shortened V by 1 base and J by 4 bases, and 14 bases separated the two germline ends. This CDR3 is built from 16 residues. Germline lookup yields CDR1 LNHDA and CDR2 SQIVND (reference sequence). CDR3 in amino acids: CASSIVDGRSYNEQFF. CDR3 DNA: TGTGCCAGTAGTATAGTGGATGGAAGGAGTTACAATGAGCAGTTCTTC.

The chain recombines TRBV5-1 with TRBJ2-7; TRBD1 matches 7 bases. This CDR3 has 12 amino acids. The germline V gene encodes CDR1 SGHRS and CDR2 YFSETQ. J was trimmed by 6 bases and V by 3 bases; bases with no gene match: 3. The CDR3 bases are TGCGCCAGCAGCTCCCCAGGGGGCGAGCAGTACTTC. Protein: CASSSPGGEQYF.

This clone showed up just a few times. J is TRBJ2-3 and V is TRBV6-5; 9 bases are shared with TRBD2. The CDR3 contains 16 residues. Germline CDR1 and CDR2: MNHEY and SVGAGI. Trimming at V came to 1 base and at J to 0 bases, leaving 2 bases not matched to a gene. The CDR3 spells CASSYYTSGSTDTQYF. The CDR3 region has the DNA TGTGCCAGCAGTTACTACACTAGCGGGAGCACAGATACGCAGTATTTT.

This sequence joins TRBV7-2 and TRBJ1-4; 10 bases match TRBD1. CDR1 and CDR2 from the germline V gene are SGHTA and FQGNSA. The CDR3 loop spans 16 amino acids. The V and J ends lost 5 bases and 4 bases, in that order; junction bases with no gene match: 7. The CDR3 DNA sequence: TGTGCCAGCAGCATGACAGGGGGCTGGAGTAATGAAAAACTGTTTTTT. Translating it yields CASSMTGGWSNEKLFF.

The chain couples TRBV5-1 to TRBJ1-1; no reliable D call. The CDR3 runs to 14 residues. Germline V gene data show CDR1 as SGHRS and CDR2 as YFSETQ. The V end was cut by 0 bases, the J end by 3 bases, with 9 bases between. CDR3: CASSLAGRYTEAFF. CDR3 nucleotide sequence: TGCGCCAGCAGCTTGGCCGGGCGGTACACTGAAGCTTTCTTT.

The rearrangement joins TRBV19 to TRBJ2-1; D is undetermined. With 5 bases removed from V and 3 bases from J, the gap between germline ends came to 5 bases. The V gene's germline CDR1 is LNHDA and CDR2 SQIVND (reference sequence). This CDR3 contains 12 residues. The CDR3 here is CASSENYNEQFF. Written as DNA, the CDR3 is TGTGCCAGTAGTGAGAACTACAATGAGCAGTTCTTC. The complete variable domain, with remaining parts taken from reference TRBV19 and TRBJ2-1, reads DGGITQSPKYLFRKEGQNVTLSCEQNLNHDAMYWYRQDPGQGLRLIYYSQIVNDFQKGDIAEGYSVSREKKESFPLTVTSAQKNPTAFYLCASSENYNEQFFGPGTRLTVL.

The chain combines TRBV6-1 with TRBJ2-7; 8 nucleotides align to TRBD1. In germline, CDR1 is MNHNS, CDR2 SASEGT. The CDR3 length is 13 residues. V shed 8 bases and J 6 bases; nucleotides not matched to a gene: 9. The CDR3: CASSPGQVREQYF. Here the CDR3 DNA reads TGTGCCAGCTCCCCGGGACAGGTTCGCGAGCAGTACTTC.

The rearrangement uses TRBV19 and TRBJ2-2; D possibly corresponds to TRBD1 (5 bases). This CDR3 is 13 amino acids long. Germline CDR1 and CDR2: LNHDA and SQIVND (reference sequence). Trimming left V 7 bases short and J 3 bases short, with 9 bases between. This CDR3 is CASKGKHTGELFF. CDR3 bases: TGTGCCAGTAAGGGGAAGCACACCGGGGAGCTGTTTTTT.

Remarks on this clone: Sequence at one end of the junction differs from germline and may be a read error. V gene TRBV7-7 combines with J gene TRBJ2-3, with 8 bases that match TRBD2. The germline V gene encodes CDR1 SSHAT and CDR2 FNYEAQ (reference sequence). This CDR3 has 15 residues. Written as DNA, the CDR3 is TGTGCTAGCAGCTTAAATATAGCGGGAAGGGATACGCAGTATTTT. Residues: CASSLNIAGRDTQYF.

The V gene is TRBV5-1, the J gene TRBJ1-1; D call uncertain. The CDR3 contains 14 residues. Trimming took 1 base from V and 4 from J, leaving 11 bases between them. CDR1 and CDR2 from the germline V gene are SGHRS and YFSETQ. The CDR3: CASSLSVLGTEAFF. The CDR3 DNA reads TGCGCCAGCAGCTTGAGCGTTCTCGGCACTGAAGCTTTCTTT. Full variable domain (rest looked up from reference TRBV5-1 and TRBJ1-1): KAGVTQTPRYLIKTRGQQVTLSCSPISGHRSVSWYQQTPGQGLQFLFEYFSETQRNKGNFPGRFSGRQFSNSRSEMNVSTLELGDSALYLCASSLSVLGTEAFFGQGTRLTVV.

The genes are TRBV10-1 and TRBJ2-7; D gene unclear. The CDR3 contains 13 residues. Looked up from germline, CDR1 is WNHNN and CDR2 is SYGVQD (reference sequence). With 3 bases removed from V and 6 bases from J, the gap between germline ends came to 12 bases. The CDR3 loop reads CASSDGEDLEQYF. For the CDR3, the DNA is TGCGCCAGCAGTGATGGAGAGGATCTCGAGCAGTACTTC.

This clone was counted once. The chain carries TRBV18 and TRBJ1-2, with D possibly TRBD1 on 5 matching bases. The CDR3 extends over 18 amino acids. The germline V gene encodes CDR1 KGHSH and CDR2 LQKENI. V shed 4 bases and J shed 0 bases, with 21 bases lying between them. This chain's CDR3 is CASSQPTGTRPANYGYTF. CDR3 sequence (DNA): TGTGCCAGCTCACAACCTACCGGGACTCGTCCTGCTAACTATGGCTACACCTTC.

The chain links TRBV18 to TRBJ2-1; D perhaps matches TRBD1 (5 bases). The germline CDR1 and CDR2 sequences are KGHSH and LQKENI. Trimming stripped 6 bases from V and 4 bases from J, with 16 bases between. The CDR3 runs to 15 residues. DNA for the CDR3: TGTGCCAGCTCCCAAAGACAGTCAGATTACAATGAGCAGTTCTTC. Translation gives CASSQRQSDYNEQFF.

This chain uses TRBV16 with TRBJ1-1, with a tentative D call TRBD1 (5 bases). Germline loops: CDR1 KGHSY, CDR2 FQNENV. With 0 bases removed from V and 0 bases from J, the gap between germline ends came to 8 bases. The CDR3 sequence is 15 residues long. This CDR3 reads CASSQSRQLNTEAFF. The CDR3 DNA sequence: TGTGCCAGCAGCCAATCGAGACAGCTGAACACTGAAGCTTTCTTT.

The chain joins TRBV7-9 to TRBJ2-2, with TRBD1 matching 7 bases. The CDR3 spans 14 residues. Germline assignment: CDR1 SEHNR and CDR2 FQNEAQ (reference sequence). With 5 bases clipped from V and 4 bases from J, the junction kept 4 bases outside the gene matches. CDR3 nucleotides: TGTGCCAGCAGCCGAGGGGGCAGCACCGGGGAGCTGTTTTTT. This gives the protein CASSRGGSTGELFF.

The J gene is TRBJ2-7, the V gene TRBV9, with D perhaps being TRBD1 or TRBD2 (6 bases each). Germline CDR1 SGDLS, CDR2 YYNGEE. This CDR3 spans 13 amino acids. The ends were cut back, 0 bases at V and 6 bases at J, with 10 bases in the middle. The CDR3 loop reads CASSVASGAEQYF. CDR3 in DNA: TGTGCCAGCAGCGTAGCTTCGGGGGCCGAGCAGTACTTC.

V usage is TRBV5-1 and J usage is TRBJ2-1; TRBD2 aligns across 7 bases. CDR3 length equals 14 residues. Germline CDR1 is SGHRS and CDR2 is YFSETQ. Losses at the gene ends were 2 bases for V and 5 bases for J; bases not matched to a gene: 4. Here the CDR3 DNA reads TGCGCCAGCAGCTTTCAGCGGGGCAACAATGAGCAGTTCTTC. Protein product: CASSFQRGNNEQFF.

The count of this clone is one. The V gene is TRBV5-6, the J gene TRBJ2-1; maybe TRBD1 (7 bases). Germline V CDR1 and CDR2: SGHDT, YYEEEE. The CDR3 is made up of 14 amino acids. The ends were cut back, 0 bases at V and 8 bases at J, with 12 bases in the middle. Here the CDR3 DNA reads TGTGCCAGCAGCTTGGGACAGGGAGGACATGAGCAGTTCTTC. It is translated as CASSLGQGGHEQFF.

This sequence joins TRBV11-2 and TRBJ1-1; 7 bases are shared with TRBD1. Unmatched junction bases numbered 9, after V lost 5 bases and J lost 3 bases. Per the germline V gene, CDR1 is SGHAT and CDR2 is FQNNGV. CDR3 length: 15 amino acids. For the CDR3, the DNA is TGTGCCAGCAGCCGTCATGGGACAGCCTACACTGAAGCTTTCTTT. Residues: CASSRHGTAYTEAFF.

This chain joins TRBV28 and TRBJ1-5; TRBD1 might be the D (6 bases). Trimming cost V 6 bases and J 3 bases, with 12 bases left between them. The germline gives CDR1 MDHEN, CDR2 SYDVKM. This CDR3 region has 14 residues. The CDR3 bases are TGTGCCAGCAGCCAAGGGGACACCAATCAGCCCCAGCATTTT. Its protein product is CASSQGDTNQPQHF. Filled out from reference TRBV28 and TRBJ1-5, the complete variable domain reads DVKVTQSSRYLVKRTGEKVFLECVQDMDHENMFWYRQDPGLGLRLIYFSYDVKMKEKGDIPEGYSVSREKKERFSLILESASTNQTSMYLCASSQGDTNQPQHFGDGTRLSIL.

The rearrangement joins TRBV5-1 to TRBJ2-7; TRBD1 matches 10 bases. The V gene's germline CDR1 is SGHRS and CDR2 YFSETQ. Trimming at V came to 5 bases and at J to 6 bases, leaving 5 bases not matched to a gene. The CDR3 consists of 13 residues. The CDR3 DNA sequence: TGCGCCAGCAGGAGACAGGGGGCTGGCGAGCAGTACTTC. It encodes CASRRQGAGEQYF.

This clone was seen a single time. The J gene is TRBJ1-2, the V gene TRBV9, with D maybe TRBD1 (5 bases). With 0 bases removed from V and 3 bases from J, the gap between germline ends came to 12 bases. The germline CDR1 and CDR2 sequences are SGDLS and YYNGEE. The CDR3 has 15 residues. This CDR3 reads CASSVAPGGDYGYTF. Here the CDR3 DNA reads TGTGCCAGCAGCGTAGCCCCCGGGGGGGACTATGGCTACACCTTC.

For the CDR3, the DNA is TGTGCCAGTAGTCTAGGACAGGGATGGGTTACTGAAGCTTTCTTT. Protein product: CASSLGQGWVTEAFF. The chain joins TRBV19 to TRBJ1-1, with TRBD1 matching over 8 bases. The CDR3 is made up of 15 amino acids. The ends lost 5 bases at V and 5 bases at J; junction bases unmatched: 10. Germline CDR1 is LNHDA and CDR2 is SQIVND (reference sequence). The whole variable domain, filled in from reference TRBV19 and TRBJ1-1, reads DGGITQSPKYLFRKEGQNVTLSCEQNLNHDAMYWYRQDPGQGLRLIYYSQIVNDFQKGDIAEGYSVSREKKESFPLTVTSAQKNPTAFYLCASSLGQGWVTEAFFGQGTRLTVV.

The chain recombines TRBV19 with TRBJ2-3; TRBD1 aligns across 7 bases. CDR1 and CDR2 (germline): LNHDA, SQIVND (reference sequence). The trim removed 9 bases at V and 6 bases at J, leaving 15 bases unmatched. CDR3 length: 15 residues. This chain's CDR3 is CASNLLDRSPDTQYF. The CDR3 DNA sequence: TGTGCCAGCAATCTATTGGACAGGTCCCCCGATACGCAGTATTTT.

V is TRBV9 and J is TRBJ2-5; D is uncertain. Per germline, CDR1 SGDLS and CDR2 YYNGEE. This CDR3 is 13 amino acids long. Trimming pared 3 bases from V and 5 bases from J, leaving 11 bases between. CDR3 sequence reads: CASSGGFRETQYF. CDR3 DNA: TGTGCCAGCAGCGGTGGGTTTCGGGAGACCCAGTACTTC.

This rearrangement joins TRBV27 to TRBJ1-2, with TRBD1 matching over 7 bases. This CDR3 is built from 13 residues. With 6 bases clipped from V and 7 bases from J, the junction kept 8 bases outside the gene matches. CDR1 is MNHEY, CDR2 SMNVEV, per germline (reference sequence). The CDR3 DNA sequence: TGTGCCAGCAGGGGGGGAGGGGGCGGTGGCTACACCTTC. This translates into CASRGGGGGGYTF.

CDR3 residues: CASRRVELYGYTF. The DNA for the CDR3 is TGTGCCAGCAGGAGAGTAGAGCTCTATGGCTACACCTTC. The V and J genes are TRBV2 and TRBJ1-2, with no clear D. The CDR3 sequence is 13 residues long. The germline V and J ends were trimmed by 6 bases and 4 bases, with 12 bases remaining between them. The V gene's germline CDR1 is SNHLY and CDR2 FYNNEI.